This T cell receptor (beta chain) is drawn from a study of T cell responses to AZD1222 COVID-19 vaccine. Study conclusions and caveats: At study baseline, merely roughly 6 AZD1222 recipients were seropositive. The study found vaccine-associated CD4 TCRs spanning spike, dominant at 160-218 and 743-854.

V lost 3 bases and J 1 base, leaving 6 bases between the germline ends. The CDR3 is 13 amino acids. CDR1 SGHVS and CDR2 FNYEAQ come from the germline V gene. Method: immunoSEQ multiplex PCR; TCRdb's copy keeps in-frame clones and lacks some. This sample has under 150,000 clones, with roughly 93% found just once. A remark on this clone: Its antigen is not known.

Sequenced here: peripheral blood, sampled 28 days after the second AZD1222 dose. The rearrangement links TRBV7-6 to TRBJ1-1; D is ambiguous. The TCR was taken from an adult who received the AZD1222 COVID-19 vaccine. The CDR3 loop reads CASSLAQNTEAFF. Here the CDR3 DNA reads TGTGCCAGCAGCTTGGCACAGAACACTGAAGCTTTCTTT.